A selection of T cell receptor beta chains follows, all from one sample in a study of blood T cell repertoires in COVID-19. Sequencing used immunoSEQ multiplex PCR; TCRdb keeps in-frame clones, though not all of them. The table includes around 200,000 clones, more than 75% detected once. Sequenced: peripheral blood. The receptors stem from a woman of 80 years or more with acute or convalescent COVID-19. Each CDR3 is given with its conserved first and last residue. A D gene is named only where the DNA matches it firmly. The size of a clone is reported for some rows only, either as once, few or many, or as a class for expanded clones.

D	size	J	V	CDR3	DNA
TRBD1	-	TRBJ1-1	TRBV19	CASSSRQGTRGNTEAFF	TGTGCCAGTAGTTCGAGACAGGGCACCCGGGGAAACACTGAAGCTTTCTTT
-	few	TRBJ2-7	TRBV24-1	CATSDSSTYEQYF	TGTGCCACCAGTGATAGCTCGACCTACGAGCAGTACTTC
TRBD1	few	TRBJ2-5	TRBV14	CASSHQTGVVETQYF	TGTGCCAGCAGCCACCAGACAGGGGTGGTGGAGACCCAGTACTTC
-	-	TRBJ1-1	TRBV19	CASSSRRVGTEAFF	TGTGCCAGTAGCTCGCGCAGGGTAGGGACTGAAGCTTTCTTT
-	-	TRBJ2-6	TRBV4-3	CASSHRGANVLTF	TGCGCCAGCAGCCACAGGGGGGCCAACGTCCTGACTTTC
TRBD1	-	TRBJ2-3	TRBV6-2/TRBV6-3	CASSAPGQGAADTQYF	TGTGCCAGCAGTGCACCGGGACAGGGTGCCGCAGATACGCAGTATTTT
-	-	TRBJ2-5	TRBV14	CASSQQGQAQETQYF	TGTGCCAGCAGCCAGCAGGGCCAGGCCCAAGAGACCCAGTACTTC
TRBD2	-	TRBJ2-1	TRBV6-6	CASLASGGYNEQFF	TGTGCCAGCTTGGCTAGCGGGGGGTACAATGAGCAGTTCTTC
-	-	TRBJ1-2	TRBV15	CATSRIWGEGYTF	TGTGCCACCAGCAGAATTTGGGGGGAGGGCTACACCTTC
TRBD1	-	TRBJ1-5	TRBV6-5	CASSPTGGNQPQHF	TGTGCCAGCAGTCCGACAGGGGGCAATCAGCCCCAGCATTTT
-	-	TRBJ1-2	TRBV18	CASSPETVSGYTF	TGTGCCAGCTCACCTGAGACAGTATCCGGCTACACCTTC
-	-	TRBJ1-6	TRBV28	CASSFGGSSYNSPLHF	TGTGCCAGCAGTTTTGGGGGGAGCTCCTATAATTCACCCCTCCACTTT
-	-	TRBJ1-2	TRBV3-1/TRBV3-2	CASSQEQGGYGYTF	TGTGCCAGCAGCCAAGAACAGGGCGGCTATGGCTACACCTTC
-	-	TRBJ2-5	TRBV5-1	CASSLGNKETQYF	TGCGCCAGCAGCTTGGGCAACAAAGAGACCCAGTACTTC
-	-	TRBJ1-6	TRBV5-1	CARNSPWAGRSPLHF	TGCGCCAGGAACTCGCCCTGGGCAGGGCGTTCACCCCTCCACTTT
-	-	TRBJ2-2	TRBV28	CATLGSRWGDTGELFF	TGTGCCACCTTGGGGTCGAGGTGGGGCGACACCGGGGAGCTGTTTTTT
-	-	TRBJ2-2	TRBV6-1	CASSENRNTGELFF	TGTGCCAGCAGTGAAAATCGGAACACCGGGGAGCTGTTTTTT
-	-	TRBJ1-1	TRBV4-3	CASSQNTGKGTEAFF	TGCGCCAGCAGCCAAAATACAGGGAAGGGTACTGAAGCTTTCTTT
TRBD1	-	TRBJ2-7	TRBV18	CASSREDRVFYEQYF	TGTGCCAGCTCACGAGAGGACAGGGTATTCTACGAGCAGTACTTC
TRBD2	-	TRBJ2-3	TRBV5-6	CASSLAVLAGSTDTQYF	TGTGCCAGCAGCTTGGCCGTACTAGCGGGGAGCACAGATACGCAGTATTTT
-	-	TRBJ1-6	TRBV12-3/TRBV12-4	CASSSGSPLHF	TGTGCCAGCAGTTCGGGGTCACCCCTCCACTTT
TRBD2	once	TRBJ2-5	TRBV18	CASSRDYREETQYF	TGTGCCAGCTCACGGGACTACAGAGAAGAGACCCAGTACTTC
-	-	TRBJ1-1	TRBV5-1	CASSAESGGTEAFF	TGCGCCAGCAGCGCCGAGTCCGGCGGCACTGAAGCTTTCTTT
TRBD2	-	TRBJ2-1	TRBV7-9	CASSLELADNEQFF	TGTGCCAGCAGCTTAGAACTAGCGGACAATGAGCAGTTCTTC
-	-	TRBJ1-1	TRBV18	CASSPGVPSGTEAFF	TGTGCCAGCTCACCCGGAGTCCCCAGCGGCACTGAAGCTTTCTTT